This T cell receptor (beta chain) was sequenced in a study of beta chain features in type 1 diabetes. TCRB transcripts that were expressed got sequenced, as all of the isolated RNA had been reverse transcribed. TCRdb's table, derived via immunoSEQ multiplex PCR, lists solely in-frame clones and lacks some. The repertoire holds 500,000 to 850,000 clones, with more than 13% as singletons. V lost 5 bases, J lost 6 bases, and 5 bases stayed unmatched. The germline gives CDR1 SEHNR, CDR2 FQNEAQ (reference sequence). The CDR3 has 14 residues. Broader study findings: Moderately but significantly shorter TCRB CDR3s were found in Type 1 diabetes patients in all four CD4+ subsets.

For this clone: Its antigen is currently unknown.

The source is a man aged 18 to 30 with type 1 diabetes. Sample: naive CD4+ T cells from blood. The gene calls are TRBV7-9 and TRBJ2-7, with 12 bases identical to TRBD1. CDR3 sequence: CASSVWDRGPEQYF. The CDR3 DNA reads TGTGCCAGCAGCGTTTGGGACAGGGGGCCCGAGCAGTACTTC.